This passage covers 24 T cell receptor beta chains from one sample sequenced in a study of cytomegalovirus exposure and HLA in healthy donors. The study ran its PCR with 60 Vbeta and 13 Jbeta primers. The assay was immunoSEQ multiplex PCR, and TCRdb's table has in-frame clones only and misses some. Of about 160,000 clones in the sample, roughly 80% were seen once. Sequenced material: PBMCs. Receptor source: a man aged 30-40 years in good health and CMV-seropositive.

V usage is TRBV30 and J usage is TRBJ2-3; 7 bases match TRBD1. After removal of 1 base from V and 4 bases from J, the junction contained 2 bases not matched to a gene. The CDR3 has 13 residues. The germline CDR1 and CDR2 sequences are GTSNPN and SVGIG (reference sequence). The CDR3 nucleotides read TGTGCCTGGAGTGACAGGGGCGCAGATACGCAGTATTTT. It encodes CAWSDRGADTQYF.

V gene TRBV6-1 combines with J gene TRBJ2-1; D may be TRBD2 (7 bases). This CDR3 spans 15 amino acids. Trimming pared 8 bases from V and 2 bases from J, leaving 16 bases between. Germline V gives CDR1 MNHNS, CDR2 SASEGT. For the CDR3, the DNA is TGTGCCAGCGTCAGTACGGGGGGCGCCTACAATGAGCAGTTCTTC. It is translated as CASVSTGGAYNEQFF.

The CDR3 region is CASSQDSGGSPLHF. The DNA for the CDR3 is TGTGCCAGCAGCCAAGATTCTGGAGGTTCACCCCTCCACTTT. The chain recombines TRBV4-2 with TRBJ1-6; D not certain. The CDR3 loop spans 14 amino acids. V lost 0 bases and J 9 bases, leaving 9 bases between the germline ends. In germline, CDR1 is LGHNA, CDR2 YNFKEQ.

The chain is built from TRBV4-3 and TRBJ2-3, with TRBD1 matching over 7 bases. Germline-derived CDR1 and CDR2 are LGHNA and YSLEER. The junction had 3 bases not matched to a gene; V was cut back by 1 base and J by 2 bases. This CDR3 has 15 amino acids. CDR3: CASSQGTGVTDTQYF. CDR3 nucleotide sequence: TGCGCCAGCAGCCAAGGGACAGGTGTCACAGATACGCAGTATTTT.

The chain has TRBV14 and TRBJ1-1, with a possible D match to TRBD1 (5 bases). Looked up from germline, CDR1 is SGHDN and CDR2 is FVKESK. Trimming took off 0 bases at V and 3 bases at J, with 8 bases between the two ends. The CDR3 loop spans 14 amino acids. CDR3 in DNA: TGTGCCAGCAGCCAAGAATGGGGGGACACTGAAGCTTTCTTT. Amino acid sequence: CASSQEWGDTEAFF.

The chain has TRBV10-3 and TRBJ1-5; D is unresolved. The V and J ends lost 11 bases and 3 bases respectively, with 11 bases between them. CDR1 is ENHRY, CDR2 SYGVKD, per germline. This CDR3 contains 12 residues. Written as DNA, the CDR3 is TGTGCCCCACGAGTCCTCAATCAGCCCCAGCATTTT. Its translation: CAPRVLNQPQHF.

This chain joins TRBV4-1 and TRBJ2-7, with unresolved D. The CDR3 contains 14 residues. V was cut by 4 bases and J by 5 bases, with 15 bases left in between. Germline values: CDR1 MGHRA, CDR2 YSYEKL. The CDR3: CASSPLPRSDEQYF. CDR3 sequence (DNA): TGCGCCAGCAGCCCCCTGCCACGGTCCGACGAGCAGTACTTC.

J is TRBJ1-2 and V is TRBV7-2; 7 nucleotides line up with TRBD1. The CDR3 extends over 14 amino acids. V was pared by 4 bases and J by 5 bases, with 7 bases of the junction left unmatched. In germline, CDR1 is SGHTA, CDR2 FQGNSA. CDR3 sequence reads: CASSYPSGGYGYTF. Written as DNA, the CDR3 is TGTGCCAGCAGCTATCCCTCAGGGGGTTATGGCTACACCTTC.

V and J are TRBV6-1 and TRBJ1-2, with D possibly being TRBD1 (6 bases). The V end was cut by 8 bases, the J end by 7 bases, with 17 bases between. CDR3 size: 13 residues. Germline V gene sequence: CDR1 MNHNS, CDR2 SASEGT. The CDR3 nucleotides read TGTGCCAGCTATAAAACAGGGATGACTGGCTACACCTTC. Translated, it gives CASYKTGMTGYTF.

The chain combines TRBV6-1 with TRBJ2-4, with 8 bases aligning to TRBD1. Germline lookup yields CDR1 MNHNS and CDR2 SASEGT. The CDR3 sequence is 16 residues long. J lost 6 bases, V lost 2 bases, and 9 bases had no gene match. The DNA for the CDR3 is TGTGCCAGCAGTGAACTGGACAGGGTTGGGGGAAACATTCAGTACTTC. As protein: CASSELDRVGGNIQYF.

This clone has only one observation. The genes are TRBV20-1 and TRBJ1-1, with no clear D. CDR3 length: 11 residues. The germline V and J ends were trimmed by 3 bases and 4 bases, with 6 bases remaining between them. The germline V gene encodes CDR1 DFQATT and CDR2 SNEGSKA (reference sequence). The CDR3 here is CSARGSTEAFF. The CDR3, as DNA: TGCAGTGCTAGGGGGAGCACTGAAGCTTTCTTT.

The chain joins TRBV6-1 to TRBJ1-5; 7 positions match TRBD1. The CDR3 is made up of 13 amino acids. Germline V CDR1 and CDR2: MNHNS, SASEGT. Trimming removed 6 bases from V and 1 base from J; junction bases left unmatched: 0. The CDR3 DNA sequence: TGTGCCAGCAGGACAGGGAGCAATCAGCCCCAGCATTTT. Translating gives CASRTGSNQPQHF.

This sequence joins TRBV30 and TRBJ2-5; 7 nucleotides line up with TRBD1. The CDR3 is made up of 13 amino acids. Germline CDR1 is GTSNPN and CDR2 is SVGIG (reference sequence). V shed 4 bases, J shed 5 bases, and the junction held 7 bases outside the gene matches. This CDR3 is CAWTTGVGETQYF. The DNA for the CDR3 is TGTGCCTGGACCACAGGGGTGGGCGAGACCCAGTACTTC.

The rearrangement links TRBV30 to TRBJ2-5; 7 bases map to TRBD1. With the DNA end fitting TRBJ2-7 better, the J assignment may be wrong. The CDR3 consists of 14 residues. Germline-derived CDR1 and CDR2 are GTSNPN and SVGIG (reference sequence). The CDR3 DNA is TGTGCCTGTACCCTCCGGGACAGCTCCTACGAGCAGTACTTC. Its protein is CACTLRDSSYEQYF.

The chain recombines TRBV19 with TRBJ1-1, with 9 bases fitting TRBD1. Germline CDR1 LNHDA, CDR2 SQIVND (reference sequence). This CDR3 has 15 amino acids. V shed 4 bases and J 4 bases; nucleotides not matched to a gene: 7. This CDR3 is CASSTHGTGTTEAFF. CDR3 in DNA: TGTGCCAGTAGTACACACGGGACAGGGACCACTGAAGCTTTCTTT. The complete variable domain, with remaining parts taken from reference TRBV19 and TRBJ1-1, reads DGGITQSPKYLFRKEGQNVTLSCEQNLNHDAMYWYRQDPGQGLRLIYYSQIVNDFQKGDIAEGYSVSREKKESFPLTVTSAQKNPTAFYLCASSTHGTGTTEAFFGQGTRLTVV.

This chain links TRBV19 with TRBJ2-5; D is possibly TRBD2 (6 bases). Germline CDR1 LNHDA, CDR2 SQIVND (reference sequence). The V end was cut by 7 bases, the J end by 1 base, with 19 bases between. The CDR3 runs to 16 residues. CDR3 region: CASKGWARGLQETQYF. The CDR3 region has the DNA TGTGCCAGTAAGGGGTGGGCGCGGGGACTCCAAGAGACCCAGTACTTC.

This chain joins TRBV7-5 and TRBJ1-2; the D segment call TRBD1 is taken from the table without a DNA check. TRBV7-5 represents a pseudogene. This CDR3 region has 15 residues. The CDR3 protein is CARSDRQGANYGYTF. Written as DNA, the CDR3 is TGTGCCAGAAGCGACAGACAGGGGGCGAACTATGGCTACACCTTC.

J is TRBJ2-3 and V is TRBV7-9; 9 positions agree with TRBD1. Germline lookup yields CDR1 SEHNR and CDR2 FQNEAQ (reference sequence). The CDR3 runs to 15 residues. The J segment lost 7 bases and the V segment lost 3 bases, leaving 8 bases of the junction unmatched. The CDR3, as DNA: TGTGCCAGCAGCTTCCGTGGGACAGGGTCAAATACGCAGTATTTT. Translation gives CASSFRGTGSNTQYF.

The chain has TRBV6-5 and TRBJ2-3; D gene unclear. This CDR3 contains 14 residues. Between the trimmed V and J ends, which lost 0 bases and 3 bases, there was a span of 7 bases. Looked up from germline, CDR1 is MNHEY and CDR2 is SVGAGI. CDR3 DNA: TGTGCCAGCAGTTACTCGGCTAGGACAGATACGCAGTATTTT. This gives the protein CASSYSARTDTQYF.

CDR3 sequence (DNA): TGTGCCAGCAGCCAAGATTTGGCCGTGAACACCATATATTTT. It translates to CASSQDLAVNTIYF. This chain links TRBV14 with TRBJ1-3, with unresolved D. V dropped 0 bases and J dropped 7 bases, with 10 bases sitting between them. The CDR3 sequence is 14 residues long. Per germline, CDR1 SGHDN and CDR2 FVKESK.

This clone has more than one count but fewer than ten. J is TRBJ2-3 and V is TRBV27; D not resolved. Trimming removed 6 bases from V and 5 bases from J, with 12 bases in between. The CDR3 is 13 residues long. CDR1 is MNHEY, CDR2 SMNVEV, per germline (reference sequence). The CDR3 sequence is CASSPTSEDTQYF. DNA of the CDR3: TGTGCCAGCAGCCCGACATCCGAAGATACGCAGTATTTT.

CDR3 bases: TGCGCCAGCAGCTTCGACAGGGAAGAGACCCAGTACTTC. Protein sequence: CASSFDREETQYF. The V call is TRBV5-1, the J call TRBJ2-5; 7 bases agree with TRBD1. Per germline, CDR1 SGHRS and CDR2 YFSETQ. With V trimmed by 2 bases and J by 3 bases, 1 base remained unmatched. This CDR3 contains 13 residues.

The chain combines TRBV6-5 with TRBJ2-7, with TRBD1 identical over 7 bases. After removal of 6 bases from V and 3 bases from J, the junction contained 5 bases not matched to a gene. Germline loops: CDR1 MNHEY, CDR2 SVGAGI. This CDR3 comprises 13 residues. The CDR3 nucleotides read TGTGCCAGCAGCTCCCGACAGGGCTACGAGCAGTACTTC. It encodes CASSSRQGYEQYF.

Remarks on this clone: Other DNA sequences of this sample code for an identical CDR3. The genes are TRBV6-5 and TRBJ2-7, with 9 positions matching TRBD1. From germline, CDR1 is MNHEY and CDR2 SVGAGI. There are 14 residues in the CDR3. The junction had 2 bases not matched to a gene; V was cut back by 3 bases and J by 2 bases. DNA of the CDR3: TGTGCCAGCAGTTATGGGACAGGGACCTACGAGCAGTACTTC. The encoded protein is CASSYGTGTYEQYF.